A selection of T cell receptor beta chains follows, all from one sample in a study of T-cell reconstitution after alpha-beta-depleted transplantation in children. In TCRdb, the PCR reads were re-called with MiXCR into one record per CDR3 protein. The data contain some 590,000 distinct CDR3 sequences, about 10% of them singletons. Sequencing was performed on PBMCs from the stem cell graft donor, taken from the stem cell graft. These TCRs come from a human donor who donated a stem cell graft to a child with acute myeloid leukemia. Each CDR3 is given with its conserved first and last residue. Each record gives: D gene, V gene, clone size, CDR3 protein. D genes are given only for firm matches. Expanded clones get a size class; other rows say once, few or many, or leave the size out.

d_call: TRBD1; v_call: TRBV20-1; clone_size: many; cdr3_aa: CSARDRGTGKAEAFF
d_call: TRBD2; v_call: TRBV20-1; clone_size: few; cdr3_aa: CSRRRLAAYNEQFF
d_call: NA; v_call: TRBV7-2; clone_size: NA; cdr3_aa: CASSLRGFNEKLFF
d_call: TRBD2; v_call: TRBV4-2; clone_size: many; cdr3_aa: CASSQADLAGEGYEQYF
d_call: TRBD1; v_call: TRBV18; clone_size: NA; cdr3_aa: CASSADRGTGAYEQYF
d_call: NA; v_call: TRBV7-6; clone_size: many; cdr3_aa: CASSSGQTSGYTF
d_call: NA; v_call: TRBV14; clone_size: NA; cdr3_aa: CASSPRSGAGNTIYF
d_call: TRBD1; v_call: TRBV7-2; clone_size: few; cdr3_aa: CASSRTGGYSQTQYF
d_call: TRBD2; v_call: TRBV6-1; clone_size: NA; cdr3_aa: CASRPLAGTDTQYF
d_call: NA; v_call: TRBV7-3; clone_size: many; cdr3_aa: CASSLKGPAGNEQFF
d_call: TRBD2; v_call: TRBV20-1; clone_size: few; cdr3_aa: CSATMGGGSGANVLTF
d_call: TRBD2; v_call: TRBV10-3; clone_size: NA; cdr3_aa: CAISLGTSESYNEQFF
d_call: NA; v_call: TRBV7-2; clone_size: few; cdr3_aa: CASSSGIFSTQYF
d_call: NA; v_call: TRBV20-1; clone_size: few; cdr3_aa: CSASRGAGEKLFF
d_call: TRBD2; v_call: TRBV6-2/TRBV6-3; clone_size: few; cdr3_aa: CAMRTSGSSGELFF
d_call: NA; v_call: TRBV7-2; clone_size: few; cdr3_aa: CASSLEGREYNEQFF
d_call: TRBD2; v_call: TRBV6-1; clone_size: NA; cdr3_aa: CASSPMTSGSKTDTQYF
d_call: TRBD1; v_call: TRBV12-3/TRBV12-4; clone_size: many; cdr3_aa: CASSPLTGMGGNQPQHF
d_call: NA; v_call: TRBV7-2; clone_size: NA; cdr3_aa: CASSLSSGYTTDTQYF
d_call: TRBD2; v_call: TRBV12-3/TRBV12-4; clone_size: many; cdr3_aa: CASSPGLAGGHFF
d_call: TRBD2; v_call: TRBV15; clone_size: NA; cdr3_aa: CATSRREEGQFF
d_call: TRBD1; v_call: TRBV27; clone_size: NA; cdr3_aa: CASKSGGLGEKLFF
d_call: NA; v_call: TRBV7-3; clone_size: NA; cdr3_aa: CASSFRGGGAYNEQFF
d_call: TRBD2; v_call: TRBV12-3/TRBV12-4; clone_size: NA; cdr3_aa: CASSFIPGLLSYEQYF
d_call: NA; v_call: TRBV5-1; clone_size: few; cdr3_aa: CASSYGRNYGYTF
d_call: NA; v_call: TRBV20-1; clone_size: few; cdr3_aa: CSAVGGTTYEQYF
d_call: TRBD1; v_call: TRBV27; clone_size: NA; cdr3_aa: CASSWQGTGNYGYTF
d_call: NA; v_call: TRBV7-2; clone_size: few; cdr3_aa: CASSSRKGGLETQYF
d_call: TRBD1; v_call: TRBV20-1; clone_size: NA; cdr3_aa: CSVTGDSNEKLFF
d_call: NA; v_call: TRBV6-1; clone_size: many; cdr3_aa: CASARVGGELVELFF
d_call: NA; v_call: TRBV7-2; clone_size: NA; cdr3_aa: CASSSGQRGAEETQYF
d_call: NA; v_call: TRBV5-5; clone_size: many; cdr3_aa: CASRLTGPSNEQYF
d_call: NA; v_call: TRBV6-1; clone_size: NA; cdr3_aa: CASSEEEGGSYEQYF
d_call: NA; v_call: TRBV4-2; clone_size: NA; cdr3_aa: CASSQEGQEGGVGYTF
d_call: TRBD2; v_call: TRBV9; clone_size: few; cdr3_aa: CASSVAMGGNREQFF
d_call: NA; v_call: TRBV7-2; clone_size: NA; cdr3_aa: CASSLLGPMNTEAFF
d_call: NA; v_call: TRBV27; clone_size: few; cdr3_aa: CASSLLGGSDRNQPQHF
d_call: NA; v_call: TRBV6-1; clone_size: NA; cdr3_aa: CASRPPEIHEQFF
d_call: TRBD1; v_call: TRBV4-2; clone_size: few; cdr3_aa: CASSQVDRVGEQYF
d_call: NA; v_call: TRBV12-3/TRBV12-4; clone_size: many; cdr3_aa: CASSLDLSTDTQYF
d_call: NA; v_call: TRBV2; clone_size: NA; cdr3_aa: CASSLLAEQYF
d_call: NA; v_call: TRBV30; clone_size: few; cdr3_aa: CAWSVSRGVGLNQPQHF
d_call: TRBD2; v_call: TRBV12-3/TRBV12-4; clone_size: few; cdr3_aa: CASSFATSDITDTQYF
d_call: NA; v_call: TRBV12-3/TRBV12-4; clone_size: NA; cdr3_aa: CASSFTANTGELFF
d_call: TRBD2; v_call: TRBV4-3; clone_size: many; cdr3_aa: CASSLGLAGGETQYF
d_call: NA; v_call: TRBV5-1; clone_size: NA; cdr3_aa: CASRFSVSSYNEQFF
d_call: NA; v_call: TRBV6-1; clone_size: few; cdr3_aa: CASTRVGSSYEQYF
d_call: TRBD1; v_call: TRBV29-1; clone_size: few; cdr3_aa: CSVEITGVRNEQFF
d_call: NA; v_call: TRBV5-1; clone_size: few; cdr3_aa: CASSLVTENGYTF